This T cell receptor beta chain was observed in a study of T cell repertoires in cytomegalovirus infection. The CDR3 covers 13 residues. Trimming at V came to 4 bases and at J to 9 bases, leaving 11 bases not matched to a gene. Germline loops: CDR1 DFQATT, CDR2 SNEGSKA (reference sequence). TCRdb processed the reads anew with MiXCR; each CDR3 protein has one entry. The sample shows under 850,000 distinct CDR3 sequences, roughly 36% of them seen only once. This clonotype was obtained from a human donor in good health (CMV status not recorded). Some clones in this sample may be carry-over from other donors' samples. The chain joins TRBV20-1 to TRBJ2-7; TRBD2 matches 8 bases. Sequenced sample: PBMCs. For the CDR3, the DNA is TGCAGTGCTACCCGGGGGGGGATTTCGGGGCAGTACTTC. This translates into CSATRGGISGQYF.